Presented here are 21 T cell receptor beta chains from one specimen sequenced in a study of T cell responses to AZD1222 COVID-19 vaccine. The data were produced by immunoSEQ multiplex PCR, yet TCRdb's version contains in-frame clones alone and is incomplete. The sample has roughly 120,000 clones; around 86% are singletons. The sequencing used peripheral blood, collected on day 0 of AZD1222 vaccination. These receptors all stem from an adult in good health.

V is TRBV7-2 and J is TRBJ2-3; D not resolved. CDR1 and CDR2 from the germline V gene are SGHTA and FQGNSA. CDR3 length: 14 amino acids. V dropped 3 bases and J dropped 0 bases, with 7 bases sitting between them. The CDR3 sequence: CASSFQDSTDTQYF. The CDR3 DNA is TGTGCCAGCAGCTTCCAGGACAGCACAGATACGCAGTATTTT. The variable domain in full, with the rest retrieved from reference TRBV7-2 and TRBJ2-3, is GAGVSQSPSNKVTEKGKDVELRCDPISGHTALYWYRQSLGQGLEFLIYFQGNSAPDKSGLPSDRFSAERTGGSVSTLTIQRTQQEDSAVYLCASSFQDSTDTQYFGPGTRLTVL.

The rearrangement joins TRBV7-8 to TRBJ2-7; 8 positions agree with TRBD2. Germline V lookup: CDR1 SGHVS, CDR2 FQNEAQ. The CDR3 runs 14 residues. The trim removed 5 bases at V and 3 bases at J, leaving 6 bases unmatched. The CDR3 region has the DNA TGTGCCAGCAGCCCAGGGACTAGTCTCTACGAGCAGTACTTC. The encoded protein is CASSPGTSLYEQYF.

The V gene is TRBV28, the J gene TRBJ1-5; 8 bases match TRBD1. The CDR3 extends over 17 amino acids. Trimming removed 6 bases from V and 2 bases from J; junction bases left unmatched: 12. Germline loops: CDR1 MDHEN, CDR2 SYDVKM. The CDR3 DNA sequence: TGTGCCAGCAGCCCTATCCCTGACAGGGGCCGCAATCAGCCCCAGCATTTT. Its protein is CASSPIPDRGRNQPQHF.

The chain recombines TRBV28 with TRBJ1-5; TRBD1 is a possible D gene (5 bases). Germline values: CDR1 MDHEN, CDR2 SYDVKM. The V gene lost 3 bases and the J gene lost 6 bases, with 12 bases spanning the gap. The length of the CDR3 is 14 residues. CDR3 amino acids: CASSFGGGVQPQHF. The CDR3 bases are TGTGCCAGCAGTTTCGGTGGAGGGGTTCAGCCCCAGCATTTT.

This chain uses TRBV4-1 with TRBJ2-7; no clear D gene. The CDR3 is 14 amino acids. The germline CDR1 and CDR2 sequences are MGHRA and YSYEKL. Trimming removed 1 base from V and 6 bases from J, with 13 bases in between. CDR3 sequence reads: CASSQGTVFGEQYF. CDR3 bases: TGCGCCAGCAGCCAAGGTACGGTTTTCGGCGAGCAGTACTTC.

The V call is TRBV18, the J call TRBJ1-6; 7 bases fit TRBD1. This CDR3 has 16 residues. CDR1 is KGHSH, CDR2 LQKENI, per germline. V was clipped by 2 bases and J by 7 bases; unmatched bases: 8. The CDR3 bases are TGTGCCAGCTCACCAACAGGGGCAGGGTTCAATTCACCCCTCCACTTT. Protein product: CASSPTGAGFNSPLHF.

V gene TRBV18 combines with J gene TRBJ2-7; the match to TRBD1 covers 9 bases. From germline, CDR1 is KGHSH and CDR2 LQKENI. The CDR3 is made up of 14 amino acids. V lost 5 bases to trimming and J lost 0 bases; unmatched junction nucleotides: 2. This CDR3 reads CASSLQGASYEQYF. Written as DNA, the CDR3 is TGTGCCAGCTCATTACAGGGGGCCTCCTACGAGCAGTACTTC.

The chain uses TRBV5-4 and TRBJ2-3, with 7 bases aligning to TRBD2. The germline V gene encodes CDR1 SGHNT and CDR2 YYREEE (reference sequence). J was trimmed by 5 bases and V by 4 bases; bases with no gene match: 7. There are 14 residues in the CDR3. CDR3 coding DNA: TGTGCCAGCAGCCCGAACACGGGGGGAGATACGCAGTATTTT. Protein product: CASSPNTGGDTQYF.

The CDR3 spells CASSPGPSGHYEQYF. The CDR3 bases are TGTGCCAGCAGCCCAGGTCCTAGCGGCCACTACGAGCAGTACTTC. The V call is TRBV3-1 (or the pseudogene TRBV3-2), the J call TRBJ2-7; 7 bases line up with TRBD2. Germline V gene lookup returns CDR1 LGHDT and CDR2 YNNKEL (reference sequence). V lost 4 bases and J lost 3; bases outside the gene matches: 9. The CDR3 has 15 residues.

This chain connects TRBV7-3 to TRBJ2-1, with 9 positions matching TRBD2. Germline CDR1 is SGHTA and CDR2 is FQGTGA. The CDR3 is 15 residues long. V gave up 5 bases and J gave up 3 bases; unmatched junction bases: 5. CDR3 sequence reads: CASSPQREVYNEQFF. In DNA form, the CDR3 reads TGTGCCAGCAGCCCCCAGCGGGAGGTCTACAATGAGCAGTTCTTC.

The genes are TRBV7-9 and TRBJ1-4, with D unclear. The CDR3 is 15 residues long. V lost 1 base and J lost 4, with 10 bases in between. Germline V CDR1 and CDR2: SEHNR, FQNEAQ (reference sequence). The chain's CDR3 is CASSLVLSGNEKLFF. CDR3 in DNA: TGTGCCAGCAGCTTAGTTTTGTCCGGTAATGAAAAACTGTTTTTT.

This clone occurred once. CDR3 in amino acids: CASSDFTSGSYNEQFF. Written as DNA, the CDR3 is TGTGCCAGTAGTGATTTCACTAGCGGCTCCTACAATGAGCAGTTCTTC. The J gene is TRBJ2-1, the V gene TRBV19; 8 bases match TRBD2. Germline V gene lookup returns CDR1 LNHDA and CDR2 SQIVND (reference sequence). Trimming at V came to 5 bases and at J to 0 bases, leaving 6 bases not matched to a gene. The CDR3 totals 16 residues.

The chain recombines TRBV5-5 with TRBJ1-1, with D possibly TRBD1 on 5 matching bases. From germline, CDR1 is SGHKS and CDR2 YYEKEE (reference sequence). There are 15 residues in the CDR3. V lost 0 bases, J lost 2 bases, and 11 bases lay in between. The CDR3 is CASSLAAGRNTEAFF. The CDR3 DNA follows: TGTGCCAGCAGCTTGGCGGCAGGGAGAAACACTGAAGCTTTCTTT.

This chain uses TRBV28 with TRBJ2-3; 9 nucleotides agree with TRBD2. The trim removed 10 bases at V and 4 bases at J, leaving 9 bases unmatched. The CDR3 length is 14 residues. Per the germline V gene, CDR1 is MDHEN and CDR2 is SYDVKM. The CDR3 region has the DNA TGTGCCACCACGCTAAGCGGGGGGTCAGATACGCAGTATTTT. Encoded protein: CATTLSGGSDTQYF.

The chain is built from TRBV5-1 and TRBJ1-3; 7 bases are shared with TRBD1. Germline CDR1 is SGHRS and CDR2 is YFSETQ. The CDR3 covers 15 residues. Germline trimming cut 5 bases from V and 0 bases from J; bases unmatched to any gene: 5. The CDR3 spells CASRRQGDSGNTIYF. CDR3 nucleotides: TGCGCCAGCAGACGACAGGGAGACTCTGGAAACACCATATATTTT.

The V call is TRBV7-8, the J call TRBJ2-7, with 7 bases identical to TRBD2. Germline V gives CDR1 SGHVS, CDR2 FQNEAQ. This CDR3 has 15 amino acids. Unmatched junction bases numbered 11, after V lost 5 bases and J lost 4 bases. The CDR3, as DNA: TGTGCCAGCAGCACCCCCGGAGCGGGAAAGTACGAGCAGTACTTC. Its protein is CASSTPGAGKYEQYF.

In this sample, this clone turned up once. The chain uses TRBV3-1 (or the pseudogene TRBV3-2) and TRBJ1-4; 11 nucleotides line up with TRBD1. Germline CDR1 and CDR2: LGHDT and YNNKEL (reference sequence). CDR3 length: 16 amino acids. Trimming removed 1 base from V and 4 bases from J; junction bases left unmatched: 2. This CDR3 is CASSQGDRGINEKLFF. CDR3 coding DNA: TGTGCCAGCAGCCAAGGGGACAGGGGGATTAATGAAAAACTGTTTTTT.

This chain connects TRBV18 to TRBJ1-3, with D unclear. The CDR3 is 16 residues long. Trimming took 3 bases from V and 4 from J, leaving 16 bases between them. Germline CDR1 reads KGHSH; CDR2 reads LQKENI. CDR3 coding DNA: TGTGCCAGCTCACCGAACCCTTCCAGCCCCGGAAACACCATATATTTT. This codes for CASSPNPSSPGNTIYF.

V gene TRBV7-9 combines with J gene TRBJ2-7; D is undetermined. Between the trimmed V and J ends, which lost 8 bases and 2 bases, there was a span of 13 bases. In germline, CDR1 is SEHNR, CDR2 FQNEAQ (reference sequence). This CDR3 spans 13 amino acids. The CDR3 sequence is CASWEPGTYEQYF. Written as DNA, the CDR3 is TGTGCCAGCTGGGAACCGGGTACCTACGAGCAGTACTTC.

The rearrangement joins TRBV19 to TRBJ2-1, with D unclear. Germline loops: CDR1 LNHDA, CDR2 SQIVND (reference sequence). There are 14 residues in the CDR3. V was trimmed by 3 bases and J by 7 bases, leaving 13 bases between them. Written as DNA, the CDR3 is TGTGCCAGTAGTATTCGCCCATCAGAAAATGAGCAGTTCTTC. Its translation: CASSIRPSENEQFF. Filled out from reference TRBV19 and TRBJ2-1, the complete variable domain reads DGGITQSPKYLFRKEGQNVTLSCEQNLNHDAMYWYRQDPGQGLRLIYYSQIVNDFQKGDIAEGYSVSREKKESFPLTVTSAQKNPTAFYLCASSIRPSENEQFFGPGTRLTVL.

The chain is built from TRBV19 and TRBJ2-4; D uncertain. This CDR3 is built from 16 residues. Trimming stripped 0 bases from V and 0 bases from J, with 9 bases between. CDR1 and CDR2 from the germline V gene are LNHDA and SQIVND (reference sequence). CDR3 coding DNA: TGTGCCAGTAGTATAGATCATAGCCGAGCCAAAAACATTCAGTACTTC. It is translated as CASSIDHSRAKNIQYF.